This T cell receptor (beta chain) was obtained from a study of blood T cell repertoires in COVID-19. About the research overall: Sources were T cells, B-cell-depleted T cells, or PBMCs; the material itself was cDNA or gDNA.

A note on this clone: Compared with germline, one end of the junction differs, possibly owing to a read error. Other DNA sequences in the sample encode the same CDR3.

Living in 24 US areas, the participants were between roughly 18 and 95 years of age. Cohorts were determined from participant-reported clinical history. In the original processing: Reference gene primer amplification gave nucleated cell count estimates. Clones were read by immunoSEQ multiplex PCR, and TCRdb kept only the in-frame ones, dropping some. Clone size and the V and J calls come from that table; the DNA yielded D and trimming. The sample yields 250,000 to 300,000 clones, about 86% seen once. This CDR3 has 12 residues. Germline V gene lookup returns CDR1 SGHRS and CDR2 YFSETQ. The sample taken for sequencing was PBMCs or T cells enriched from blood (not recorded which). The V gene is TRBV5-1, the J gene TRBJ1-1, with 9 positions matching TRBD1. The TCR sequence derives from a man aged 30-40 years with acute COVID-19. The CDR3 sequence is CASSLGQGEAFF. In DNA, the CDR3 is TGTGCCAGCAGCTTAGGACAGGGGGAAGCTTTCTTT.